Presented here are 25 T cell receptor beta chains from one specimen sequenced in a study of post-analysis software for immune sequencing data. What these receptors recognize is not known. Unique molecular identifiers were carried by the TCR beta cDNA libraries. TCRdb passed the PCR reads through MiXCR, listing each CDR3 protein once. The top ten clones hold roughly 0.54% of a sample with hundreds of thousands of distinct CDR3 sequences, about 32% of them seen once. Findings of the study overall: TRBV5-6, TRBV5-1 and TRBV20-1 belonged to a set of about five TRBV segments that were more frequent in patients than controls.

Material: blood. The receptors were sampled from a girl under 18 with multiple sclerosis.

The rearrangement joins TRBV28 to TRBJ2-7; 7 bases are shared with TRBD1. V trimming: 5 bases; J trimming: 7 bases; junction bases outside the gene matches: 11. The CDR3 totals 14 residues. Germline values: CDR1 MDHEN, CDR2 SYDVKM. CDR3 protein: CASSLGQAGGEQYF. As DNA, the CDR3 is TGTGCCAGCAGTCTAGGACAGGCCGGCGGGGAGCAGTACTTC.

This clonotype was seen more than once but under ten times. The chain employs TRBV7-2 and TRBJ2-1, with D hard to call. This CDR3 region has 16 residues. V lost 2 bases, J lost 4 bases, and 15 bases lay in between. Germline-derived CDR1 and CDR2 are SGHTA and FQGNSA. CDR3 in amino acids: CASSLWAALEYNEQFF. CDR3 DNA sequence: TGTGCCAGCAGCTTATGGGCAGCCCTCGAGTACAATGAGCAGTTCTTC. Full variable domain (remainder filled in from reference TRBV7-2 and TRBJ2-1): GAGVSQSPSNKVTEKGKDVELRCDPISGHTALYWYRQSLGQGLEFLIYFQGNSAPDKSGLPSDRFSAERTGGSVSTLTIQRTQQEDSAVYLCASSLWAALEYNEQFFGPGTRLTVL.

Comment on this clonotype: The junction does not match germline at one end; this may be a read error. The CDR3 DNA follows: TGCGCCAGCAGCCCTAGCGGGGGTCTCTCCTACGAGCAGGACTTC. Amino acids: CASSPSGGLSYEQDF. This chain links TRBV4-1 with TRBJ2-5, with 10 bases lining up with TRBD2. CDR3 length: 15 residues. Germline lookup yields CDR1 MGHRA and CDR2 YSYEKL.

CDR3 protein: CSAKPGGRYEQYF. CDR3 nucleotide sequence: TGCAGTGCTAAGCCAGGGGGCCGCTACGAGCAGTACTTC. The chain uses TRBV20-1 and TRBJ2-7, with 8 bases lining up with TRBD1. Per germline, CDR1 DFQATT and CDR2 SNEGSKA (reference sequence). V was clipped by 4 bases and J by 3 bases; unmatched bases: 5. The CDR3 is made up of 13 amino acids.

There are a few counts of this clonotype. The chain joins TRBV5-1 to TRBJ2-5; no reliable D call. V was clipped by 0 bases and J by 2 bases, with 11 bases between them. The CDR3 runs 15 residues. In germline, CDR1 is SGHRS, CDR2 YFSETQ. As DNA, the CDR3 is TGCGCCAGCAGCTTGGCGTCACCCTTACAAGAGACCCAGTACTTC. Its protein is CASSLASPLQETQYF.

This clonotype was counted only a few times. The chain employs TRBV27 and TRBJ2-5; D is unresolved. Between the trimmed V and J ends, which lost 7 bases and 6 bases, there was a span of 9 bases. Germline assignment: CDR1 MNHEY and CDR2 SMNVEV (reference sequence). The CDR3 length is 11 residues. DNA of the CDR3: TGTGCCAGCAAGGGAAGAAAGACCCAGTACTTC. Translating it yields CASKGRKTQYF.

The chain employs TRBV28 and TRBJ2-7; D gene ambiguous. The V gene lost 3 bases and the J gene lost 3 bases, with 6 bases spanning the gap. Germline assignment: CDR1 MDHEN and CDR2 SYDVKM. CDR3 length: 12 residues. The CDR3 is CASSFRNYEQYF. The CDR3 coding sequence is TGTGCCAGCAGTTTCAGGAACTACGAGCAGTACTTC.

The chain is built from TRBV6-5 and TRBJ2-7; 8 nucleotides align to TRBD2. Looked up from germline, CDR1 is MNHEY and CDR2 is SVGAGI. This CDR3 has 16 residues. V lost 0 bases to trimming and J lost 0 bases; unmatched junction nucleotides: 4. The CDR3 region has the DNA TGTGCCAGCAGTTACTCGATGCTAGCGGGCTCCTACGAGCAGTACTTC. Translated: CASSYSMLAGSYEQYF.

J is TRBJ2-3 and V is TRBV5-1; 13 bases are a match to TRBD2. V lost 2 bases to trimming and J lost 4 bases; unmatched junction nucleotides: 13. This CDR3 has 19 amino acids. The germline V gene has CDR1 SGHRS and CDR2 YFSETQ. CDR3: CASSFERRTSGRRADTQYF. In DNA, the CDR3 is TGCGCCAGCAGCTTCGAGCGTCGGACTAGCGGGAGACGGGCAGATACGCAGTATTTT.

V usage is TRBV7-2 and J usage is TRBJ2-1, with TRBD2 matching over 7 bases. The CDR3 is made up of 15 amino acids. Germline V gives CDR1 SGHTA, CDR2 FQGNSA. V lost 1 base, J lost 6 bases, and 6 bases stayed unmatched. The CDR3 sequence is CASSLEVLATNEQFF. The CDR3 DNA follows: TGTGCCAGCAGCTTAGAGGTACTAGCGACCAATGAGCAGTTCTTC.

The gene calls are TRBV12-3 or TRBV12-4 and TRBJ2-7, with D possibly being TRBD1 (6 bases). The ends were cut back, 1 base at V and 5 bases at J, with 15 bases in the middle. There are 15 residues in the CDR3. CDR3 nucleotides: TGTGCCAGCAGTTTAGGAACAGGGAGCGCCCACGAGCAGTACTTC. Its protein is CASSLGTGSAHEQYF.

This clonotype has more than one count but fewer than ten. The gene calls are TRBV6-5 and TRBJ1-2; TRBD1 is a possible D gene (6 bases). Germline assignment: CDR1 MNHEY and CDR2 SVGAGI. The length of the CDR3 is 13 residues. Trimming left V 5 bases short and J 5 bases short, with 12 bases between. CDR3 DNA: TGTGCCAGCAGTAAAACAGGGAATTATGGCTACACCTTC. Protein product: CASSKTGNYGYTF.

This clonotype came up a few times. The gene calls are TRBV28 and TRBJ2-1; 10 positions match TRBD2. V gave up 8 bases and J gave up 10 bases; unmatched junction bases: 11. Germline V gene sequence: CDR1 MDHEN, CDR2 SYDVKM. This CDR3 contains 14 residues. The CDR3 region is CASHSLAGVMEQFF. DNA of the CDR3: TGTGCCAGCCACAGCCTAGCGGGAGTAATGGAGCAGTTCTTC.

The rearrangement links TRBV5-1 to TRBJ1-6; D uncertain. The CDR3 is 15 residues long. Germline V CDR1 and CDR2: SGHRS, YFSETQ. The V end was cut by 1 base, the J end by 7 bases, with 12 bases between. The CDR3 region has the DNA TGCGCCAGCAGCTTGTGGAAGCCCAAAAATTCACCCCTCCACTTT. It specifies CASSLWKPKNSPLHF.

Points on this clonotype: One base away lies a much larger clone, so this may be a sequencing read error. This chain uses TRBV20-1 with TRBJ2-3; no clear D. Germline-derived CDR1 and CDR2 are DFQATT and SNEGSKA (reference sequence). The V end was cut by 5 bases, the J end by 1 base, with 16 bases between. The CDR3 consists of 15 residues. The CDR3 region has the DNA TGCAGTGCTGGTGGGCCAGCGAGTCGCACAGATACGCAGTATTTT. Translated, it gives CSAGGPASRTDTQYF.

This clonotype has just a few counts. The CDR3: CASSYRGPNSPLHF. The CDR3 DNA is TGTGCCAGCAGTTACCGGGGCCCCAATTCACCCCTCCACTTT. This chain connects TRBV6-5 to TRBJ1-6; the D gene is possibly TRBD1 (5 bases). Per the germline V gene, CDR1 is MNHEY and CDR2 is SVGAGI. The CDR3 contains 14 residues. Trimming cost V 2 bases and J 7 bases, with 9 bases left between them.

This chain joins TRBV20-1 and TRBJ2-7; D gene uncertain. V lost 5 bases and J lost 3, with 8 bases in between. The germline V gene has CDR1 DFQATT and CDR2 SNEGSKA (reference sequence). CDR3 length equals 11 residues. The CDR3 spells CSASLIYEQYF. DNA for the CDR3: TGCAGTGCTTCCCTCATCTACGAGCAGTACTTC.

V usage is TRBV5-4 and J usage is TRBJ2-2; D unclear. This CDR3 has 15 amino acids. Trimming took off 2 bases at V and 7 bases at J, with 15 bases between the two ends. Germline CDR1 reads SGHNT; CDR2 reads YYREEE (reference sequence). CDR3 sequence: CASSLDFLPSGELFF. The CDR3 nucleotides read TGTGCCAGCAGCTTAGACTTCCTGCCCAGCGGGGAGCTGTTTTTT.

This clonotype came up a few times. This CDR3 reads CSASAGGSTDTQYF. The CDR3 DNA is TGCAGTGCTAGCGCGGGAGGGAGCACAGATACGCAGTATTTT. The chain carries TRBV20-1 and TRBJ2-3; TRBD2 matches at 9 bases. After removal of 3 bases from V and 0 bases from J, the junction contained 1 base not matched to a gene. CDR3 size: 14 residues. Germline-derived CDR1 and CDR2 are DFQATT and SNEGSKA (reference sequence).

The chain joins TRBV4-2 to TRBJ2-5, with 12 bases lining up with TRBD2. J was trimmed by 5 bases and V by 0 bases; bases with no gene match: 10. The CDR3 totals 18 residues. CDR1 is LGHNA and CDR2 is YNFKEQ in the germline V gene. The CDR3 reads CASSQDDRASGGAETQYF. In DNA form, the CDR3 reads TGTGCCAGCAGCCAAGATGATCGGGCTAGCGGGGGGGCGGAGACCCAGTACTTC.

This clonotype was counted at least ten times. V is TRBV6-5 and J is TRBJ2-3, with 8 bases matching TRBD1. Germline CDR1 and CDR2: MNHEY and SVGAGI. This CDR3 contains 14 residues. With V trimmed by 6 bases and J by 0 bases, 2 bases remained unmatched. The CDR3 DNA reads TGTGCCAGCAGGAGGACAGGGAGCACAGATACGCAGTATTTT. Protein: CASRRTGSTDTQYF.

There are a few counts of this clonotype. The V gene is TRBV9, the J gene TRBJ2-1, with D unresolved. Germline lookup yields CDR1 SGDLS and CDR2 YYNGEE. Trimming removed 0 bases from V and 1 base from J, with 11 bases in between. This CDR3 has 16 residues. CDR3 sequence (DNA): TGTGCCAGCAGCGTAGACTCAGGCTGGTCCTACAATGAGCAGTTCTTC. It specifies CASSVDSGWSYNEQFF. Filled out from reference TRBV9 and TRBJ2-1, the complete variable domain reads DSGVTQTPKHLITATGQRVTLRCSPRSGDLSVYWYQQSLDQGLQFLIQYYNGEERAKGNILERFSAQQFPDLHSELNLSSLELGDSALYFCASSVDSGWSYNEQFFGPGTRLTVL.

V usage is TRBV6-6 and J usage is TRBJ2-5, with a tentative D call TRBD2 (6 bases). The DNA matches TRBJ2-7 better at its end, which makes the J call doubtful. Germline CDR1 and CDR2: MNHNY and SVGAGI (reference sequence). The CDR3 has 12 amino acids. CDR3 sequence (DNA): TGTGCCAGCACCGTACCGGGGGACGAGCAGTACTTC. Amino acids: CASTVPGDEQYF.

This clonotype was seen more than once but under ten times. This chain uses TRBV12-3 or TRBV12-4 with TRBJ2-3; 7 bases agree with TRBD2. With 3 bases clipped from V and 5 bases from J, the junction kept 14 bases outside the gene matches. The CDR3 covers 17 residues. CDR3 DNA sequence: TGTGCCAGCAGTTTCTCCAGCGGGGAGGGGTATGGAGATACGCAGTATTTT. This codes for CASSFSSGEGYGDTQYF.

J is TRBJ2-7 and V is TRBV5-5, with no clear D. Germline values: CDR1 SGHKS, CDR2 YYEKEE (reference sequence). This CDR3 region has 15 residues. Trimming pared 4 bases from V and 4 bases from J, leaving 18 bases between. CDR3 coding DNA: TGTGCCAGCAGCCCAAGCACGGGTTTCTTGTACGAGCAGTACTTC. Translation: CASSPSTGFLYEQYF.